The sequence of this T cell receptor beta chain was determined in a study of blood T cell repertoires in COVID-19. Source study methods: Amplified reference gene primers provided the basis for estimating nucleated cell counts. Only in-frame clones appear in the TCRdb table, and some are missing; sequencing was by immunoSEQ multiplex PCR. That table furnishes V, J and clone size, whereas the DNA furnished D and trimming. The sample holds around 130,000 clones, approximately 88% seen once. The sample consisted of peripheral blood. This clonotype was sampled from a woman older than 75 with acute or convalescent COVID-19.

Written as DNA, the CDR3 is TGTGCCAGCAGCTCCCGACAGTTCGGCGGCAATCAGCCCCAGCATTTT. Translation gives CASSSRQFGGNQPQHF. The chain uses TRBV5-6 and TRBJ1-5, with D tentatively TRBD1 (5 bases). The V end lost 3 bases, the J end lost 2 bases, and 15 bases lay between the germline ends. This CDR3 is built from 16 residues. The germline V gene encodes CDR1 SGHDT and CDR2 YYEEEE.